One sample yielded the 3 T cell receptor beta chains listed below, sequenced in a study of shared clonotypes between healthy human individuals. TCRdb's table, derived via immunoSEQ multiplex PCR, lists solely in-frame clones and lacks some. This sample has about 1.9 million clones, with 93% found just once. Positive CCR7 selection of CD45RO-negative cells yielded the naive CD8 cells, and terminally differentiated effector memory CD45RA+ cells were excluded. What was sequenced was naive CD8+ T cells from PBMCs. The receptors originated from a man aged 18 to 30 in good health. Some clones in this sample may be carry-over from other donors' samples.

The chain employs TRBV16 and TRBJ1-1; a weak D match, TRBD1 (5 bases). Trimming took off 0 bases at V and 2 bases at J, with 10 bases between the two ends. The germline CDR1 and CDR2 sequences are KGHSY and FQNENV. The CDR3 is made up of 15 amino acids. The chain's CDR3 is CASSQSGRANTEAFF. CDR3 coding DNA: TGTGCCAGCAGCCAATCGGGCAGGGCTAACACTGAAGCTTTCTTT.

V gene TRBV9 combines with J gene TRBJ2-7; 7 bases match TRBD2. There are 13 residues in the CDR3. CDR1 is SGDLS and CDR2 is YYNGEE in the germline V gene. V trimming: 3 bases; J trimming: 5 bases; junction bases outside the gene matches: 5. The CDR3 DNA is TGTGCCAGCAGCGGGGGAGGGGACCACGAGCAGTACTTC. Protein: CASSGGGDHEQYF. Together with reference TRBV9 and TRBJ2-7, the CDR3 gives the full variable domain: DSGVTQTPKHLITATGQRVTLRCSPRSGDLSVYWYQQSLDQGLQFLIQYYNGEERAKGNILERFSAQQFPDLHSELNLSSLELGDSALYFCASSGGGDHEQYFGPGTRLTVT.

The V and J genes are TRBV11-2 and TRBJ2-5; TRBD1 or TRBD2 may be the D gene (5 bases each). The V gene's germline CDR1 is SGHAT and CDR2 FQNNGV. This CDR3 is 15 amino acids long. V lost 5 bases and J 5 bases, leaving 18 bases between the germline ends. DNA for the CDR3: TGTGCCAGCAGCCTTGTGGGGCCTAGCAGGGAGACCCAGTACTTC. This sequence encodes CASSLVGPSRETQYF.